The 18 T cell receptor beta chains listed next were all sequenced from one sample in a study of post-analysis software for immune sequencing data. The authors incorporated unique molecular identifiers into the TCR beta cDNA libraries. TCRdb reprocessed the PCR reads via MiXCR and lists one record per CDR3 protein. The sample has a few hundred thousand distinct CDR3 sequences; less than 40% are singletons. Study-wide results and limits: Relative to controls, patients had about 5 TRBV segments at higher frequency, with TRBV5-6, TRBV5-1 and TRBV20-1 among these.

Which antigens these TCRs recognize remains unknown. Sequenced: blood. Receptor source: a girl aged 2 to 17 with multiple sclerosis.

This chain connects TRBV2 to TRBJ2-7, with D perhaps TRBD2 (6 bases). V was clipped by 6 bases and J by 1 base, with 10 bases between them. The CDR3 has 13 residues. Germline V gene sequence: CDR1 SNHLY, CDR2 FYNNEI. The CDR3 coding sequence is TGTGCCAGCAGGGAGGGGCTTTCCTACGAGCAGTACTTC. Translation: CASREGLSYEQYF.

This chain uses TRBV7-3 with TRBJ2-1; 13 bases are shared with TRBD2. This CDR3 is 15 amino acids long. The germline CDR1 and CDR2 sequences are SGHTA and FQGTGA. V shed 9 bases, J shed 13 bases, and the junction held 15 bases outside the gene matches. The CDR3 DNA reads TGTGCCAGTAACCCAGGGACTAGCGGGGCCCACTCTCAGTTCTTC. Protein: CASNPGTSGAHSQFF.

This chain joins TRBV5-6 and TRBJ1-5; TRBD1 agrees at 7 bases. CDR3 size: 15 residues. The germline CDR1 and CDR2 sequences are SGHDT and YYEEEE. V lost 4 bases and J lost 6; bases outside the gene matches: 10. The CDR3 DNA is TGTGCCAGCAGCCCGACAGGGCCGCGGGGTCAGCCCCAGCATTTT. It encodes CASSPTGPRGQPQHF. The variable domain in full, completed from reference TRBV5-6 and TRBJ1-5, reads DAGVTQSPTHLIKTRGQQVTLRCSPKSGHDTVSWYQQALGQGPQFIFQYYEEEERQRGNFPDRFSGHQFPNYSSELNVNALLLGDSALYLCASSPTGPRGQPQHFGDGTRLSIL.

Notes on this clonotype: A much larger clone differs from this one at a single base, so this may be a read error. The chain's CDR3 is CAISDGRGIQYF. The CDR3 DNA reads as TGTGCCATCAGTGACGGCAGGGGCATTCAGTACTTC. V gene TRBV10-3 combines with J gene TRBJ2-7; TRBD1 might be the D (6 bases). The J call is uncertain, as TRBJ2-4 better fits the DNA end. Germline-derived CDR1 and CDR2 are ENHRY and SYGVKD. The CDR3 is 12 amino acids.

This clonotype was recorded once. V usage is TRBV28 and J usage is TRBJ1-4; no definite D call. The germline V gene encodes CDR1 MDHEN and CDR2 SYDVKM. The CDR3 contains 12 residues. V gave up 1 base and J gave up 5 bases, with 2 bases separating them. CDR3 loop: CASSLSNEKLFF. CDR3 nucleotides: TGTGCCAGCAGTTTATCCAATGAAAAACTGTTTTTT.

This clonotype was recorded only once. This chain joins TRBV20-1 and TRBJ1-1; 7 bases agree with TRBD1. Germline assignment: CDR1 DFQATT and CDR2 SNEGSKA (reference sequence). This CDR3 contains 13 residues. V gave up 3 bases and J gave up 3 bases; unmatched junction bases: 4. The CDR3: CSARTGIDTEAFF. CDR3 in DNA: TGCAGTGCTAGGACAGGGATTGACACTGAAGCTTTCTTT.

The V and J genes are TRBV24-1 and TRBJ2-1; 15 nucleotides line up with TRBD2. V was clipped by 3 bases and J by 4 bases; unmatched bases: 9. Germline CDR1 reads KGHDR; CDR2 reads SFDVKD. CDR3 length equals 19 residues. Here the CDR3 reads CATSDPVPGLAGGYNEQFF. In DNA form, the CDR3 reads TGTGCCACCAGTGATCCTGTCCCGGGACTAGCGGGGGGTTACAATGAGCAGTTCTTC.

This clonotype came up a few times. The chain carries TRBV20-1 and TRBJ2-5; D is possibly TRBD1 or TRBD2 (6 bases each). CDR3 length: 15 amino acids. V was cut by 3 bases and J by 0 bases, with 14 bases left in between. In germline, CDR1 is DFQATT, CDR2 SNEGSKA (reference sequence). The CDR3 sequence: CSASPDRRDQETQYF. The CDR3 region has the DNA TGCAGTGCTAGCCCTGACAGGAGGGACCAAGAGACCCAGTACTTC.

This clonotype was counted between two and nine times. The V call is TRBV28, the J call TRBJ2-7; either TRBD1 or TRBD2 may fit D (5 bases each). There are 12 residues in the CDR3. V was clipped by 5 bases and J by 6 bases, with 11 bases between them. The V gene's germline CDR1 is MDHEN and CDR2 SYDVKM. The CDR3 nucleotides are TGTGCCAGCAGTGGGACCAGACGCGAGCAGTACTTC. Its protein is CASSGTRREQYF.

The chain is built from TRBV7-9 and TRBJ1-2; possibly TRBD1 for D (6 bases). Deletions cut 4 bases from V and 5 bases from J, with 14 bases between. This CDR3 has 14 amino acids. Germline lookup yields CDR1 SEHNR and CDR2 FQNEAQ (reference sequence). The CDR3 bases are TGTGCCAGCAGCTCATCGGCAGGGGTGTATGGCTACACCTTC. Translating gives CASSSSAGVYGYTF.

This clonotype was observed a handful of times. The chain employs TRBV6-5 and TRBJ2-1; D is perhaps TRBD2 (7 bases). V was clipped by 7 bases and J by 2 bases, with 15 bases between them. Germline CDR1 is MNHEY and CDR2 is SVGAGI. This CDR3 is 15 amino acids long. The CDR3 is CASTGGGGTYNEQFF. CDR3 bases: TGTGCCAGCACCGGAGGGGGGGGAACCTACAATGAGCAGTTCTTC.

The genes are TRBV20-1 and TRBJ1-5; weak D call: TRBD1 (6 bases). This CDR3 region has 14 residues. Germline V gene lookup returns CDR1 DFQATT and CDR2 SNEGSKA (reference sequence). V lost 4 bases to trimming and J lost 0 bases, with 10 bases between them. CDR3 bases: TGCAGTGCTAAGGGGGGGGTTAGCAATCAGCCCCAGCATTTT. Its translation is CSAKGGVSNQPQHF.

The CDR3 here is CASSPTAKETQYF. CDR3 DNA: TGTGCCAGCAGTCCGACAGCCAAAGAGACCCAGTACTTC. J is TRBJ2-5 and V is TRBV2; perhaps TRBD1 as D (5 bases). The germline CDR1 and CDR2 sequences are SNHLY and FYNNEI. The CDR3 is made up of 13 amino acids. The ends were cut back, 5 bases at V and 3 bases at J, with 10 bases in the middle.

On this clonotype: Sequence at one end of the junction differs from germline and may be a read error. This chain links TRBV25-1 with TRBJ1-5; weak D call: TRBD1 (5 bases). The CDR3 runs 14 residues. Germline V lookup: CDR1 MGHDK, CDR2 SYGVNS. This chain's CDR3 is CASSGLGANHPQHF. The CDR3 nucleotides read TGTGCCAGCAGTGGGTTAGGGGCAAATCATCCCCAGCATTTT.

This clonotype occurred a few times. V and J are TRBV20-1 and TRBJ2-7; either TRBD1 or TRBD2 may supply D (5 bases each). V lost 6 bases and J 0 bases, leaving 18 bases between the germline ends. Germline-derived CDR1 and CDR2 are DFQATT and SNEGSKA (reference sequence). The CDR3 is made up of 15 amino acids. CDR3 region: CSALRAPGASYEQYF. DNA for the CDR3: TGCAGTGCCCTCCGGGCCCCCGGGGCCTCCTACGAGCAGTACTTC.

V is TRBV7-9 and J is TRBJ2-7, with D tentatively TRBD1 or TRBD2 (5 bases each). Germline V gene data show CDR1 as SEHNR and CDR2 as FQNEAQ (reference sequence). Trimming took off 5 bases at V and 5 bases at J, with 16 bases between the two ends. CDR3 length equals 14 residues. Here the CDR3 DNA reads TGTGCCAGCAGCCCCCGTGGGGGTGGAGACGAGCAGTACTTC. Translated, it gives CASSPRGGGDEQYF. The whole variable domain, filled in from reference TRBV7-9 and TRBJ2-7, reads DTGVSQNPRHKITKRGQNVTFRCDPISEHNRLYWYRQTLGQGPEFLTYFQNEAQLEKSRLLSDRFSAERPKGSFSTLEIQRTEQGDSAMYLCASSPRGGGDEQYFGPGTRLTVT.

This chain uses TRBV12-3 or TRBV12-4 with TRBJ2-5, with D possibly TRBD1 on 5 matching bases. The CDR3 length is 13 residues. The germline V and J ends were trimmed by 3 bases and 4 bases, with 9 bases remaining between them. The CDR3 spells CASSFFQGETQYF. CDR3 nucleotides: TGTGCCAGCAGTTTTTTCCAGGGAGAGACCCAGTACTTC.

The chain links TRBV5-1 to TRBJ2-1; D perhaps matches TRBD1 (6 bases). The germline V gene has CDR1 SGHRS and CDR2 YFSETQ. This CDR3 comprises 15 residues. V lost 0 bases, J lost 6 bases, and 13 bases lay in between. CDR3 DNA sequence: TGCGCCAGCAGCTTGGGGGGACACGGCCGCAATGAGCAGTTCTTC. It codes for CASSLGGHGRNEQFF.